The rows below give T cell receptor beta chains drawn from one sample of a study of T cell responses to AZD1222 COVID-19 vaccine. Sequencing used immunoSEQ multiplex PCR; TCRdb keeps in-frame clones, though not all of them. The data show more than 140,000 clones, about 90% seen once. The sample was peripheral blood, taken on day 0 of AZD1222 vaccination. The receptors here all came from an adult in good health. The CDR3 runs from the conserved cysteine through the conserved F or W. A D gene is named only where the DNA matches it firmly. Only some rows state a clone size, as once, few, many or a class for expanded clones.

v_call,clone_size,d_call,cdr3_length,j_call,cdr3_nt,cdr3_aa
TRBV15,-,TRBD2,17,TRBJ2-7,TGTGCCACCAGCAGAGGCCCCGGTGGCGGGAGCCCTTACGAGCAGTACTTC,CATSRGPGGGSPYEQYF
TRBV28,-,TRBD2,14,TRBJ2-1,TGTGCCAGCGAAAGCGGGACCGGCTACAATGAGCAGTTCTTC,CASESGTGYNEQFF
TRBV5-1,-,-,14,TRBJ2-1,TGCGCCAGCAGCTTGGCGGGATTCTACAATGAGCAGTTCTTC,CASSLAGFYNEQFF
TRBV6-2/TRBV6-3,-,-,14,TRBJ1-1,TGTGCCAGCAGTTACGTCAGGGAGAACACTGAAGCTTTCTTT,CASSYVRENTEAFF
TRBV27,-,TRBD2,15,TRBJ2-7,TGTGCCAGCAGTTTTGCGGGAGACTATCTGCGCGAGCAGTACTTC,CASSFAGDYLREQYF
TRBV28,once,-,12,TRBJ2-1,TGTGCCAGCAGTCGAACTCGCAATGAGCAGTTCTTC,CASSRTRNEQFF
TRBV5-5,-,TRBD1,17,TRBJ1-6,TGTGCCAGCAGCTTGCTAGGGACAGGGGGAAGCCTGGCACCCCTCCACTTT,CASSLLGTGGSLAPLHF
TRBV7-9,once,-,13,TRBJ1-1,TGTGCCAGCAGCCGACCGCGGAACACTGAAGCTTTCTTT,CASSRPRNTEAFF
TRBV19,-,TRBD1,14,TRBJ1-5,TGTGCCAGTAGTATGGGACAGGGTAATCAGCCCCAGCATTTT,CASSMGQGNQPQHF
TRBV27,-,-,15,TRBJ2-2,TGTGCCAGCAGTTTAGGGCCAGTTCTTCTGGGGGAGCTGTTTTTT,CASSLGPVLLGELFF
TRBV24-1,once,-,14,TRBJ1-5,TGTGCCACCGGGGCGGGGCGGAGCAATCAGCCCCAGCATTTT,CATGAGRSNQPQHF
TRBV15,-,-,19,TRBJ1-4,TGTGCCACCAGCAGAGCTATTCGAACTGTGGGACCGTTTAATGAAAAACTGTTTTTT,CATSRAIRTVGPFNEKLFF
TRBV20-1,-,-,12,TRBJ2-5,TGCAGTGCTAGTTTTTACCAAGAGACCCAGTACTTC,CSASFYQETQYF
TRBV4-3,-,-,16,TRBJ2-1,TGCGCCAGCAGCCCCGACCCCAGGGGAGGGGGTAATGAGCAGTTCTTC,CASSPDPRGGGNEQFF
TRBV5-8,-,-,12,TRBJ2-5,TGTGCCAGCAGCTTGATGACAGAAACCCAGTACTTC,CASSLMTETQYF
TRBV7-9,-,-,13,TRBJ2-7,TGTGCCAGCCGGAACCTCCTTCCCTACGGGCAGTACTTC,CASRNLLPYGQYF
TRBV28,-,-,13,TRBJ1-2,TGTGCCAGCACCCCGGACGGGACCCGTGGCTACACCTTC,CASTPDGTRGYTF
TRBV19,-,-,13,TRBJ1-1,TGTGCCAGTAGTTTCCGACCCGGCGCTGAAGCTTTCTTT,CASSFRPGAEAFF
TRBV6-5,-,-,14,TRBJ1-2,TGTGCCAGCAGTTATCGAGAGGGAGACTATGGCTACACCTTC,CASSYREGDYGYTF
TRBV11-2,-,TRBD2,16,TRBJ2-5,TGTGCCAGCAGCCGAGGGGAGCGGGAGAGCGGAGAGACCCAGTACTTC,CASSRGERESGETQYF
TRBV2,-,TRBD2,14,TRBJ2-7,TGTGCCAGCACGGTGGCAGCGGGAGACTACGAGCAGTACTTC,CASTVAAGDYEQYF
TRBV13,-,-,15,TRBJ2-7,TGTGCCAGCACCACGAGCGCACGCGGCTCCTACGAGCAGTACTTC,CASTTSARGSYEQYF
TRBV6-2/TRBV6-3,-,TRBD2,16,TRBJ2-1,TGTGCCAGCAGTTCTTATGGGACTAGCGGGGCAATTGAGCAGTTCTTC,CASSSYGTSGAIEQFF
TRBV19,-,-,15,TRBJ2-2,TGTGCCAGTAGCCGGGGGGACACAAACACCGGGGAGCTGTTTTTT,CASSRGDTNTGELFF
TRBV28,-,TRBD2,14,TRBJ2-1,TGTGCCAGCAGAACTAGCGGGAGGGAAAATGAGCAGTTCTTC,CASRTSGRENEQFF
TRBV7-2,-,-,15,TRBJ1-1,TGTGCCAGCAGCTTCTACAGTCCGGGTAGCACTGAAGCTTTCTTT,CASSFYSPGSTEAFF
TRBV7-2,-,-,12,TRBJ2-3,TGTGCCAGCAGCTTAAGCACAGATACGCAGTATTTT,CASSLSTDTQYF
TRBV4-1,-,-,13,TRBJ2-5,TGCGCCAGCAGCCAAGGAATCGGGACATACCAGTACTTC,CASSQGIGTYQYF
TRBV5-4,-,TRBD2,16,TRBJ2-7,TGTGCCAGCAGCTTGTTTGATCGGCGGGAGGGCAACGAGCAGTACTTC,CASSLFDRREGNEQYF
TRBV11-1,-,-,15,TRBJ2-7,TGTGCCAGCAGCTTAGCGCTGGGAGAGTCCTACGAGCAGTACTTC,CASSLALGESYEQYF
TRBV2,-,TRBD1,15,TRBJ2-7,TGTGCCAGCCTGGTCGAGGGGACAGGAGCCTACGAGCAGTACTTC,CASLVEGTGAYEQYF
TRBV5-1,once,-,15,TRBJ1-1,TGCGCCAGCAGCAGAGCAGGGAACATGAACACTGAAGCTTTCTTT,CASSRAGNMNTEAFF
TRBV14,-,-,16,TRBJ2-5,TGTGCCAGCAGCCAAGATTATAGACGGAACCAAGAGACCCAGTACTTC,CASSQDYRRNQETQYF
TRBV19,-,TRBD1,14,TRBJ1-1,TGTGCCAGTGCAAGACAGGGTTTGAACACTGAAGCTTTCTTT,CASARQGLNTEAFF
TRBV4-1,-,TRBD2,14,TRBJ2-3,TGCGCCAGCAGCCAAACTAGCGGCACAGATACGCAGTATTTT,CASSQTSGTDTQYF
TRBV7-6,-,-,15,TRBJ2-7,TGTGCCAGCAGCTTAGAGCCGGGGGCGCGGGACGAGCAGTACTTC,CASSLEPGARDEQYF
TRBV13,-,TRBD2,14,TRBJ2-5,TGTGCCAGCAGCTTAGCTAGCGGGTCGGGGACCCAGTACTTC,CASSLASGSGTQYF
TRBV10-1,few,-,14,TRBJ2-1,TGCGCCAGCAGTGAGTCCGTCCCTGTTGATGAGCAGTTCTTC,CASSESVPVDEQFF
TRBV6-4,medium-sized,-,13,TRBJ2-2,TGTGCCAGCAGTGACAGGGGCACCGGGGAGCTGTTTTTT,CASSDRGTGELFF
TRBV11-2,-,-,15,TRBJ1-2,TGTGCCAGCAGCTTAGTCGGGACGGTTAACTATGGCTACACCTTC,CASSLVGTVNYGYTF